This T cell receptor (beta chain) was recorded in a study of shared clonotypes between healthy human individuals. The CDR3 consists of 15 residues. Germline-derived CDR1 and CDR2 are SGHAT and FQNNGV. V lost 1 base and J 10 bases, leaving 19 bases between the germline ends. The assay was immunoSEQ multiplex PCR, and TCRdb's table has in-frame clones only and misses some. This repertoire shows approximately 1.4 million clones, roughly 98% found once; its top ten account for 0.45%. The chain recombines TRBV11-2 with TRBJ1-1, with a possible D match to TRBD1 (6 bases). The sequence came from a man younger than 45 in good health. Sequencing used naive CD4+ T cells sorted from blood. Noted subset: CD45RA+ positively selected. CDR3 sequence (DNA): TGTGCCAGCAGCTTAGGAGGTCCCGGAACAGGGCGAGCTTTCTTT. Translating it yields CASSLGGPGTGRAFF.